This T cell receptor beta chain was captured in a study of cytomegalovirus exposure and HLA in healthy donors. Notes on the study in general: A further, later analysis showed that HLA-associated TCR beta chains (compared with equally common others) were more clonally expanded.

The primer mix had 60 Vbeta and 13 Jbeta primers. Sequencing was performed with immunoSEQ multiplex PCR; in TCRdb, only in-frame clones are kept and a portion is missing. The sample contains roughly 130,000 clones, approximately 79% of which appear only once. V shed 7 bases and J shed 1 base, with 13 bases lying between them. This CDR3 contains 14 residues. The V gene's germline CDR1 is SGHTA and CDR2 FQGNSA. Details on this clone: Its specificity is unknown.

The sequence derives from a man in his thirties or forties in good health and CMV-seronegative. The sequenced sample consisted of PBMCs. The chain uses TRBV7-2 and TRBJ2-5; D is possibly TRBD2 (5 bases). For the CDR3, the DNA is TGTGCCAGCAAGCCTAGCTACCTCCAAGAGACCCAGTACTTC. Residues: CASKPSYLQETQYF.